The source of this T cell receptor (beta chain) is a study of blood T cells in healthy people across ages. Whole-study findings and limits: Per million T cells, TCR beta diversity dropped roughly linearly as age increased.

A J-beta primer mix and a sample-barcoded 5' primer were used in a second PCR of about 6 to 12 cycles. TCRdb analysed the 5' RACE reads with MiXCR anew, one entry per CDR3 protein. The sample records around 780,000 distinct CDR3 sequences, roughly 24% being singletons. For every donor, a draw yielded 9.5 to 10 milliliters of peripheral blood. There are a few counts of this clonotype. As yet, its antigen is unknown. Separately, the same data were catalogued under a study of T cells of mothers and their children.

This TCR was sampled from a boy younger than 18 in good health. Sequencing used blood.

CDR3 bases: TGTGCCAGCAGTTCCTCCCAGGGGAAGGTTGGAGGCTACACCTTC. This translates into CASSSSQGKVGGYTF. The rearrangement uses TRBV12-3 or TRBV12-4 and TRBJ1-2; possible D gene TRBD1, 6 bases. This CDR3 region has 15 residues. V lost 4 bases and J lost 8, with 20 bases in between.